The T cell receptor (beta chain) described here comes from a study of CD8 T cells in Susac syndrome. Random hexamers were used to reverse transcribe the RNA input (roughly 0.5 to 1 ug). One entry per CDR3 protein, called by TCRdb with MiXCR from the immunoSEQ multiplex PCR reads. The sample has under 550,000 distinct CDR3 sequences; around 83% are singletons. CDR1 and CDR2 (germline): SEHNR, FQNEAQ (reference sequence). Deletions cut 2 bases from V and 0 bases from J, with 10 bases between. The CDR3 is 15 residues long. This clonotype was recorded a few times. The TCR originated in a human donor with multiple sclerosis. The chain recombines TRBV7-9 with TRBJ1-1; no clear D gene. The source material was CD8+ T cells from PBMCs. This chain's CDR3 is CASSLYVGVNTEAFF. The CDR3 nucleotides are TGTGCCAGCAGCTTATATGTTGGGGTGAACACTGAAGCTTTCTTT.